This TCR beta chain was sequenced in a study of T cell repertoires in cytomegalovirus infection. Study background: Public TCR beta signatures were indicative of both CMV infection and a matching HLA type.

This clonotype appeared a few times. Its antigen is unknown. TCRdb used MiXCR to reprocess the reads, holding one entry per CDR3 protein. Seen here are some 590,000 distinct CDR3 sequences, just under 40% observed once, and the top ten hold 48%. The sample consisted of cultured PBMCs, taken from culture after CMV antigen stimulation. The clonotype was recovered from a human donor in good health (CMV status not recorded). Some clones in this sample may be carry-over from other donors' samples.

The CDR3 region has the DNA TGTGCCAGCAGTTACTCGCCTAGCGTCTACGAGCAGTACTTC. It specifies CASSYSPSVYEQYF. J is TRBJ2-7 and V is TRBV6-5, with a tentative D call TRBD2 (6 bases). The V end lost 0 bases, the J end lost 3 bases, and 9 bases lay between the germline ends. The CDR3 runs 14 residues. The germline gives CDR1 MNHEY, CDR2 SVGAGI.